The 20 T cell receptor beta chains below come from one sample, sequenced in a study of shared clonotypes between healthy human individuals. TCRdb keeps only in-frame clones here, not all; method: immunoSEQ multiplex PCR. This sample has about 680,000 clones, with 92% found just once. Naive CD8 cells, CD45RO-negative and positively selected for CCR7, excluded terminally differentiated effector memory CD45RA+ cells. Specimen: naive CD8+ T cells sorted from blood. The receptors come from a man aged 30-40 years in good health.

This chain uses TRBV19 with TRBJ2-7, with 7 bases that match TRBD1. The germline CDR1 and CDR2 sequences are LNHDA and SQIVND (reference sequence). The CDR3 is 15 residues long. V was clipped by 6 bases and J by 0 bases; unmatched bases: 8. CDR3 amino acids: CASSGKWTGSYEQYF. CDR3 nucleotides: TGTGCCAGTAGCGGAAAATGGACAGGCTCCTACGAGCAGTACTTC.

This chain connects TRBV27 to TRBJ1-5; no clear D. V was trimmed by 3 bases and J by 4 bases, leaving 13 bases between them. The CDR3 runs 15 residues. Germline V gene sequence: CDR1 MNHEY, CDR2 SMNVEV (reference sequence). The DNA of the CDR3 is TGTGCCAGCAGTTTGGGATACGGGCCAAATCAGCCCCAGCATTTT. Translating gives CASSLGYGPNQPQHF.

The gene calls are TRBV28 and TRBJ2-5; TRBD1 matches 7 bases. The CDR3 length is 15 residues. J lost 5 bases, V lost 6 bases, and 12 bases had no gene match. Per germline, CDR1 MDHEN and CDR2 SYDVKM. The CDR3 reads CASSSRGGVRETQYF. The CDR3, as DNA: TGTGCCAGCAGCTCCAGAGGGGGCGTCCGGGAGACCCAGTACTTC.

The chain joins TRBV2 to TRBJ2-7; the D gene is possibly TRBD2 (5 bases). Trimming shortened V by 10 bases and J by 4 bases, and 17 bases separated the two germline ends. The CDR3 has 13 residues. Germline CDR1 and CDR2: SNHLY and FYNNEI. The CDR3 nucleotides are TGTGCCAACAACACTACGGGAAGGTACGAGCAGTACTTC. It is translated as CANNTTGRYEQYF.

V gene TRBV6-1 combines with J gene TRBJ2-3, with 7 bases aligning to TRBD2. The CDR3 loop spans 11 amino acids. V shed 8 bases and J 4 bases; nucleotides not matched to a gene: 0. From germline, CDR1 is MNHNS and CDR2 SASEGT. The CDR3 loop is CASGRADTQYF. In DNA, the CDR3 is TGTGCCAGCGGGAGGGCAGATACGCAGTATTTT.

CDR3 loop: CASSPPAAGWETQYF. CDR3 sequence (DNA): TGTGCCAGCAGCCCCCCGGCGGCAGGGTGGGAGACCCAGTACTTC. The chain links TRBV7-9 to TRBJ2-5; the D gene is possibly TRBD1 (5 bases). Trimming removed 5 bases at V and 5 bases at J, with 18 bases between. CDR1 SEHNR and CDR2 FQNEAQ come from the germline V gene (reference sequence). The CDR3 runs 15 residues.

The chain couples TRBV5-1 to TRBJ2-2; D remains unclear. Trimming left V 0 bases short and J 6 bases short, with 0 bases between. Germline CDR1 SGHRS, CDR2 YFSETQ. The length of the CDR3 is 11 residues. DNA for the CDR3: TGCGCCAGCAGCTTGGCCGGGGAGCTGTTTTTT. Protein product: CASSLAGELFF.

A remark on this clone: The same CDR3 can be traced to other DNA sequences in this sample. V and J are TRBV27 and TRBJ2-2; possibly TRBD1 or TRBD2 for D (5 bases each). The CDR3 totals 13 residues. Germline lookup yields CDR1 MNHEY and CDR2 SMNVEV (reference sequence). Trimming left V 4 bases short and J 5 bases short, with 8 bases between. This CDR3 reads CASSYGGTGELFF. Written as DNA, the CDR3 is TGTGCCAGCAGTTATGGGGGAACCGGGGAGCTGTTTTTT.

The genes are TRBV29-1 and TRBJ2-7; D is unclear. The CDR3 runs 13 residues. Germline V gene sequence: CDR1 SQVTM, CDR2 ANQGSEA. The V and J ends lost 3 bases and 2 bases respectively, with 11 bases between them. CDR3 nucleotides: TGCAGCGTTGAGGTCGGCGCGACCTACGAGCAGTACTTC. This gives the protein CSVEVGATYEQYF.

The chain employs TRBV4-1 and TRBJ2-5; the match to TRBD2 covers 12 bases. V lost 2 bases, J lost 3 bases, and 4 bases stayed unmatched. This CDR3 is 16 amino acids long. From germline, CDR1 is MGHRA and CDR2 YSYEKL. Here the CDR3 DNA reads TGCGCCAGCAGCCAAATGGGACTAGCGGGCAAAGAGACCCAGTACTTC. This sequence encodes CASSQMGLAGKETQYF.

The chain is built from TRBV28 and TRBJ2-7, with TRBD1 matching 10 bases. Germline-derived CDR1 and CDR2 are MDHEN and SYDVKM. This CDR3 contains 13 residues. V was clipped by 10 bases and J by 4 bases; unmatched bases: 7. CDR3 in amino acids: CAIEGQGFYEQYF. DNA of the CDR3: TGTGCCATCGAGGGACAGGGGTTTTACGAGCAGTACTTC.

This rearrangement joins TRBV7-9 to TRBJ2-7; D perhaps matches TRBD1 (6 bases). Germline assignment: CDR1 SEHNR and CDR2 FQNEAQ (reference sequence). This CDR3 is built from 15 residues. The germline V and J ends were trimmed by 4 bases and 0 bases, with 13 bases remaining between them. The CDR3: CASSSDRQYSYEQYF. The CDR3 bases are TGTGCCAGCAGCTCTGACAGGCAATACTCCTACGAGCAGTACTTC.

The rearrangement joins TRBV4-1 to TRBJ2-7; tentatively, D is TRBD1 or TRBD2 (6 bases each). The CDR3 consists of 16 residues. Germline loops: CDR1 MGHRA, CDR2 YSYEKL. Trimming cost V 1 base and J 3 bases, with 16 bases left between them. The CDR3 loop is CASSQGGAAEDYEQYF. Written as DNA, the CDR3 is TGCGCCAGCAGCCAAGGGGGGGCGGCAGAAGACTACGAGCAGTACTTC.

CDR3 in DNA: TGCAGCGTCCCCCTGGGACACCCTAACTATGGCTACACCTTC. The encoded protein is CSVPLGHPNYGYTF. The chain combines TRBV29-1 with TRBJ1-2; maybe TRBD1 (6 bases). V lost 6 bases and J lost 0, with 14 bases in between. Germline CDR1 is SQVTM and CDR2 is ANQGSEA. This CDR3 contains 14 residues.

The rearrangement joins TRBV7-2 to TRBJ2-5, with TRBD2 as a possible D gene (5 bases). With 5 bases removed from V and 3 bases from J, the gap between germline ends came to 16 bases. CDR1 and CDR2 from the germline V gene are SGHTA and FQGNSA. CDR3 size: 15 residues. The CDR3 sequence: CASSPTAGPKETQYF. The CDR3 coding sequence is TGTGCCAGCAGCCCCACCGCGGGCCCCAAAGAGACCCAGTACTTC.

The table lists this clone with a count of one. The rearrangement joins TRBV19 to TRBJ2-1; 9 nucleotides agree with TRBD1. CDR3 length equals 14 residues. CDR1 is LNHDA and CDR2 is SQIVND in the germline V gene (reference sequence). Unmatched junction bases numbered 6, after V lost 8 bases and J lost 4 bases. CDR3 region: CASDPGTGYNEQFF. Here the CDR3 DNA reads TGTGCCAGTGACCCCGGGACAGGGTACAATGAGCAGTTCTTC.

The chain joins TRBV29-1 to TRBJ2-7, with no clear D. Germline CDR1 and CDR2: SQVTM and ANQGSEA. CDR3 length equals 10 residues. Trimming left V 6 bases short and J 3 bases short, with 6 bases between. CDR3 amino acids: CSVQSYEQYF. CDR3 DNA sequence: TGCAGCGTACAAAGCTACGAGCAGTACTTC.

DNA for the CDR3: TGCAGCGTTGATCGGTCAGCCCAAGAGACCCAGTACTTC. This encodes CSVDRSAQETQYF. The chain employs TRBV29-1 and TRBJ2-5; D is unclear. Trimming pared 3 bases from V and 1 base from J, leaving 9 bases between. The CDR3 spans 13 residues. The V gene's germline CDR1 is SQVTM and CDR2 ANQGSEA.

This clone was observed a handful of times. The CDR3 coding sequence is TGTGCCAGCAGTTCCTGGGATGAAGCTTTCTTT. Encoded protein: CASSSWDEAFF. The chain employs TRBV27 and TRBJ1-1; D is unresolved. Germline CDR1 MNHEY, CDR2 SMNVEV (reference sequence). The CDR3 is 11 amino acids. V was shortened by 4 bases and J by 7 bases, with 7 bases between the two germline ends.

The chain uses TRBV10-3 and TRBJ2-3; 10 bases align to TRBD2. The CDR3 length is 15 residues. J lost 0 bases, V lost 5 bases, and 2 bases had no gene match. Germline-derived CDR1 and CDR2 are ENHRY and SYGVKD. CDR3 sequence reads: CAISPTSGSTDTQYF. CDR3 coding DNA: TGTGCCATCAGTCCGACTAGCGGGAGCACAGATACGCAGTATTTT.